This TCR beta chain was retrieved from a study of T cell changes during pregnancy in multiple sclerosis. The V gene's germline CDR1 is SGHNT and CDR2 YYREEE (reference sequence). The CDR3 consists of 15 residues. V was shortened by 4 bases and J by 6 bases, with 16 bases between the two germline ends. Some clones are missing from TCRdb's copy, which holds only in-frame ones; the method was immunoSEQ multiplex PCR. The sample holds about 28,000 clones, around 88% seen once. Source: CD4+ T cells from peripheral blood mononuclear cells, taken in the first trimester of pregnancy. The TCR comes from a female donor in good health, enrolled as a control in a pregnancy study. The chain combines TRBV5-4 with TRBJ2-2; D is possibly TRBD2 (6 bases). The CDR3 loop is CASSGLASGAGELFF. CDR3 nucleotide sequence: TGTGCCAGCAGCGGGCTAGCGAGTGGGGCCGGGGAGCTGTTTTTT.